Listed below are T cell receptor beta chains from one sample, sequenced in a study of blood T cell repertoires in COVID-19. Libraries were prepared by immunoSEQ multiplex PCR; TCRdb keeps only in-frame clonotypes and omits some of them. The data hold about 200,000 clones, with about 89% observed a single time. Sample: peripheral blood. The receptors stem from a man in his forties or fifties with acute or convalescent COVID-19. Both conserved end residues are part of each CDR3. D genes are given only for firm matches. Part of the rows lack a size; the others show once, few, many or a class for expanded clones.

J gene,V gene,D gene,clone size,CDR3 protein,CDR3 DNA
TRBJ1-5,TRBV15,TRBD1,.,CATSREDRGGYQPQHF,TGTGCCACCAGCAGAGAAGACAGGGGCGGTTATCAGCCCCAGCATTTT
TRBJ2-5,TRBV7-9,TRBD1,.,CASSSWTGLETQYF,TGTGCCAGCAGCTCCTGGACAGGGCTGGAGACCCAGTACTTC
TRBJ1-4,TRBV28,TRBD1,.,CASTFIMGTGVGKLFF,TGTGCCAGCACCTTTATAATGGGGACAGGGGTAGGGAAACTGTTTTTT
TRBJ2-7,TRBV6-5,.,.,CASSPGQTYEQYF,TGTGCCAGCAGTCCCGGACAGACCTACGAGCAGTACTTC
TRBJ2-2,TRBV6-1,.,.,CASGGITRTGELFF,TGTGCCAGCGGAGGGATCACCAGAACCGGGGAGCTGTTTTTT
TRBJ1-5,TRBV27,.,.,CASSLSRDQPQHF,TGTGCCAGCAGCCTTTCACGAGATCAGCCCCAGCATTTT
TRBJ2-2,TRBV5-4,TRBD2,.,CASSQTSGNTGELFF,TGTGCCAGCAGCCAGACTAGCGGTAACACCGGGGAGCTGTTTTTT
TRBJ1-1,TRBV14,TRBD1,.,CASSPWDRVNTEAFF,TGTGCCAGCAGCCCTTGGGACAGGGTGAACACTGAAGCTTTCTTT
TRBJ1-5,TRBV28,.,.,CASSLRQLPSNQPQHF,TGTGCCAGCAGTCTCCGACAGCTCCCTAGCAATCAGCCCCAGCATTTT
TRBJ2-5,TRBV15,.,once,CATSRDLGTLQETQYF,TGTGCCACCAGCAGAGATCTGGGGACACTCCAAGAGACCCAGTACTTC
TRBJ1-1,TRBV27,TRBD1,.,CASSLRTGGPKNTEAFF,TGTGCCAGCAGTTTGAGGACAGGGGGCCCTAAGAACACTGAAGCTTTCTTT
TRBJ2-7,TRBV11-1,.,.,CASSSGSSGSSYEQYF,TGTGCCAGCAGCTCAGGCTCGTCGGGGAGCTCCTACGAGCAGTACTTC
TRBJ1-2,TRBV4-3,TRBD1,.,CASSQGDSFYGYTF,TGCGCCAGCAGCCAAGGGGACAGCTTCTATGGCTACACCTTC
TRBJ2-7,TRBV23-1,TRBD1,.,CASSLLLTGTGLREQYF,TGCGCCAGCAGTCTTTTACTTACCGGGACAGGGCTTCGCGAGCAGTACTTC
TRBJ2-7,TRBV7-8,.,.,CASSLARSSYEQYF,TGTGCCAGCAGCTTAGCCCGGAGCTCCTACGAGCAGTACTTC
TRBJ2-3,TRBV19,TRBD2,few,CASSLQRGASTDTQYF,TGTGCCAGTAGTCTTCAGCGGGGGGCCAGCACAGATACGCAGTATTTT
TRBJ2-3,TRBV29-1,.,.,CSVGLGRRSTDTQYF,TGCAGCGTGGGATTGGGGAGGCGAAGCACAGATACGCAGTATTTT
TRBJ2-3,TRBV18,TRBD2,.,CASSPPGLAGSTDTQYF,TGTGCCAGCTCACCGCCTGGACTAGCGGGGAGCACAGATACGCAGTATTTT
TRBJ2-2,TRBV19,.,.,CASSIQGLAGELFF,TGTGCCAGTAGTATACAGGGTTTGGCGGGGGAGCTGTTTTTT
TRBJ2-5,TRBV7-2,.,.,CASSLVYRAVQETQYF,TGTGCCAGCAGCTTAGTTTACAGGGCTGTCCAAGAGACCCAGTACTTC
TRBJ1-1,TRBV7-8,TRBD1,.,CASSLTSSRDRGTEAFF,TGTGCCAGCAGCCTAACCTCGTCCCGGGACAGGGGAACTGAAGCTTTCTTT
TRBJ2-2,TRBV7-2,TRBD2,.,CASGAGGRTGELFF,TGTGCCAGCGGAGCGGGGGGTAGGACCGGGGAGCTGTTTTTT
TRBJ1-2,TRBV14,.,few,CASSHRLAGGYTF,TGTGCCAGCAGCCACAGGCTGGCAGGAGGCTACACCTTC
TRBJ2-3,TRBV5-1,TRBD2,once,CASSLTGLAGADTQYF,TGCGCCAGCAGCTTGACAGGACTAGCGGGTGCAGATACGCAGTATTTT
TRBJ2-7,TRBV7-9,TRBD2,.,CASSSPAGGASYEQYF,TGTGCCAGCAGCTCGCCGGCGGGAGGGGCGTCCTACGAGCAGTACTTC
TRBJ2-7,TRBV5-1,.,.,CASSLGGITRYEQYF,TGCGCCAGCAGCTTGGGAGGGATTACCAGGTACGAGCAGTACTTC
TRBJ2-2,TRBV30,TRBD2,.,CAFLSGGAGELFF,TGTGCCTTCCTTAGCGGGGGGGCCGGGGAGCTGTTTTTT
TRBJ1-3,TRBV5-1,TRBD1,few,CASSRGQPSGNTIYF,TGCGCCAGCAGCAGGGGACAGCCCTCTGGAAACACCATATATTTT
TRBJ1-1,TRBV28,TRBD1,.,CATDRDRGNTEAFF,TGTGCCACCGACCGGGACAGGGGGAACACTGAAGCTTTCTTT
TRBJ1-1,TRBV6-6,.,few,CASSERREAPEAFF,TGTGCCAGCAGTGAGCGCAGGGAAGCTCCTGAAGCTTTCTTT
TRBJ1-1,TRBV15,TRBD1,once,CATSRGDRVVTEAFF,TGTGCCACCAGCAGAGGGGACAGGGTGGTCACTGAAGCTTTCTTT
TRBJ1-1,TRBV4-1,TRBD1,.,CASSQKVMGQGGNTEAFF,TGCGCCAGCAGCCAAAAAGTAATGGGACAGGGGGGGAACACTGAAGCTTTCTTT
TRBJ2-7,TRBV7-2,.,.,CASSLDRDALYEQYF,TGTGCCAGCAGCTTAGACAGGGATGCCCTTTACGAGCAGTACTTC